This passage covers 17 T cell receptor beta chains from one sample sequenced in a study of blood T cell repertoires in COVID-19. Sequenced by immunoSEQ multiplex PCR; TCRdb stores in-frame clones only, minus some. Among about 120,000 clones listed, roughly 87% were seen once. Sequenced material: peripheral blood. These receptors were obtained from a woman at least 80 years old with acute or convalescent COVID-19.

This clone was seen a handful of times. The gene calls are TRBV28 and TRBJ1-1; no firm D call. V was pared by 6 bases and J by 4 bases, with 12 bases between. The CDR3 is 13 amino acids. In germline, CDR1 is MDHEN, CDR2 SYDVKM. CDR3 loop: CASRPGVGTEAFF. The CDR3 DNA reads TGTGCCAGCAGACCCGGGGTGGGCACTGAAGCTTTCTTT. The entire variable domain, with the rest obtained from reference TRBV28 and TRBJ1-1, is as follows: DVKVTQSSRYLVKRTGEKVFLECVQDMDHENMFWYRQDPGLGLRLIYFSYDVKMKEKGDIPEGYSVSREKKERFSLILESASTNQTSMYLCASRPGVGTEAFFGQGTRLTVV.

V and J are TRBV18 and TRBJ1-5, with D unclear. This CDR3 region has 15 residues. Germline-derived CDR1 and CDR2 are KGHSH and LQKENI. The V gene lost 4 bases and the J gene lost 2 bases, with 12 bases spanning the gap. The CDR3 sequence: CASSRGEAGNQPQHF. The CDR3 DNA is TGTGCCAGCTCACGGGGTGAAGCGGGCAATCAGCCCCAGCATTTT.

This chain joins TRBV27 and TRBJ1-1; D is unclear. The CDR3 consists of 14 residues. The germline V and J ends were trimmed by 3 bases and 1 base, with 9 bases remaining between them. The germline V gene encodes CDR1 MNHEY and CDR2 SMNVEV (reference sequence). Here the CDR3 DNA reads TGTGCCAGCAGTTTGGTGGCGGGGAACACTGAAGCTTTCTTT. This translates into CASSLVAGNTEAFF.

The sample holds many counts of this clone. In the same sample, other DNA sequences code for this CDR3. The chain uses TRBV7-2 and TRBJ2-3; D is perhaps TRBD2 (7 bases). Trimming removed 0 bases from V and 2 bases from J, with 9 bases in between. CDR3 length equals 15 residues. CDR1 is SGHTA, CDR2 FQGNSA, per germline. CDR3 in DNA: TGTGCCAGCAGCTTAGCGGGGGGGCCCACAGATACGCAGTATTTT. It specifies CASSLAGGPTDTQYF. Together with reference TRBV7-2 and TRBJ2-3, the CDR3 gives the full variable domain: GAGVSQSPSNKVTEKGKDVELRCDPISGHTALYWYRQSLGQGLEFLIYFQGNSAPDKSGLPSDRFSAERTGGSVSTLTIQRTQQEDSAVYLCASSLAGGPTDTQYFGPGTRLTVL.

The chain recombines TRBV7-8 with TRBJ1-6, with a possible D match to TRBD1 (6 bases). V dropped 0 bases and J dropped 1 base, with 10 bases sitting between them. The CDR3 spans 17 residues. The germline V gene has CDR1 SGHVS and CDR2 FQNEAQ. The CDR3 loop reads CASSLARGASYNSPLHF. CDR3 DNA sequence: TGTGCCAGCAGCTTAGCGCGGGGGGCTTCCTATAATTCACCCCTCCACTTT.

The sample holds one count of this clone. The rearrangement links TRBV5-1 to TRBJ1-1; the D is unclear. Germline values: CDR1 SGHRS, CDR2 YFSETQ. Trimming pared 0 bases from V and 0 bases from J, leaving 15 bases between. This CDR3 contains 17 residues. The CDR3: CASSLGFMRSVNTEAFF. DNA of the CDR3: TGCGCCAGCAGCTTGGGGTTTATGCGTTCGGTGAACACTGAAGCTTTCTTT.

This CDR3 reads CASSQGGGGYAFF. The CDR3 bases are TGTGCCAGCAGCCAAGGAGGGGGCGGGTATGCTTTCTTT. V is TRBV3-1 (or the pseudogene TRBV3-2) and J is TRBJ1-1; 7 bases match TRBD1. CDR1 and CDR2 from the germline V gene are LGHDT and YNNKEL (reference sequence). The CDR3 runs to 13 residues. V was pared by 1 base and J by 11 bases, with 7 bases of the junction left unmatched.

The V gene is TRBV14, the J gene TRBJ2-4; TRBD2 matches at 8 bases. The J segment lost 13 bases and the V segment lost 0 bases, leaving 8 bases of the junction unmatched. This CDR3 is built from 14 residues. Per germline, CDR1 SGHDN and CDR2 FVKESK. CDR3 coding DNA: TGTGCCAGCAGCCAAGATCGAAGCGGGGGCCCACAGTACTTC. It yields the protein CASSQDRSGGPQYF.

Only one count was recorded for this clone. This chain links TRBV3-1 (or the pseudogene TRBV3-2) with TRBJ1-2; 11 nucleotides line up with TRBD1. CDR1 is LGHDT and CDR2 is YNNKEL in the germline V gene (reference sequence). CDR3 length: 14 amino acids. V lost 3 bases to trimming and J lost 9 bases; unmatched junction nucleotides: 6. The DNA of the CDR3 is TGTGCCAGCAGCCACGGACAGGGGGCGTCTCGCTACACCTTC. It yields the protein CASSHGQGASRYTF.

The V gene is TRBV4-2, the J gene TRBJ1-2, with no clear D. V lost 0 bases and J lost 5, with 13 bases in between. The length of the CDR3 is 15 residues. CDR1 is LGHNA and CDR2 is YNFKEQ in the germline V gene. The CDR3 DNA sequence: TGTGCCAGCAGCCAAGATCGGCAGGCTCGATATGGCTACACCTTC. It encodes CASSQDRQARYGYTF.

The gene calls are TRBV3-1 (or the pseudogene TRBV3-2) and TRBJ1-6; 9 nucleotides align to TRBD1. The CDR3 consists of 15 residues. Per the germline V gene, CDR1 is LGHDT and CDR2 is YNNKEL (reference sequence). The ends lost 8 bases at V and 6 bases at J; junction bases unmatched: 8. This chain's CDR3 is CASGKGDRANSPLHF. The CDR3 DNA follows: TGTGCCAGCGGAAAAGGGGACAGGGCTAATTCACCCCTCCACTTT.

This chain connects TRBV3-1 (or the pseudogene TRBV3-2) to TRBJ1-4, with 8 bases that match TRBD1. The V and J ends lost 3 bases and 0 bases, in that order; junction bases with no gene match: 3. The CDR3 contains 16 residues. In germline, CDR1 is LGHDT, CDR2 YNNKEL (reference sequence). CDR3: CASSHGQGTTNEKLFF. The CDR3 nucleotides read TGTGCCAGCAGCCACGGACAGGGTACAACTAATGAAAAACTGTTTTTT.

This clone was detected only once. The rearrangement uses TRBV7-6 and TRBJ2-7, with TRBD2 identical over 8 bases. Germline CDR1 and CDR2: SGHVS and FNYEAQ. The CDR3 is 16 amino acids. The ends lost 2 bases at V and 0 bases at J; junction bases unmatched: 6. CDR3 bases: TGTGCCAGCAGCTTAATTGCGGGGGGAAGCTCCTACGAGCAGTACTTC. Protein: CASSLIAGGSSYEQYF.

This clone showed up just once. V and J are TRBV24-1 and TRBJ1-4, with 9 bases aligning to TRBD1. V lost 4 bases, J lost 7 bases, and 9 bases stayed unmatched. This CDR3 is built from 16 residues. Germline lookup yields CDR1 KGHDR and CDR2 SFDVKD. In nucleotides, the CDR3 is TGTGCCACCAGTGACCCGGGACAGGGTGAGAGTGAAAAACTGTTTTTT. Translating gives CATSDPGQGESEKLFF.

This chain connects TRBV19 to TRBJ1-4, with 7 bases aligning to TRBD1. The CDR3 contains 13 residues. The J segment lost 7 bases and the V segment lost 5 bases, leaving 4 bases of the junction unmatched. Germline V gene data show CDR1 as LNHDA and CDR2 as SQIVND (reference sequence). CDR3 coding DNA: TGTGCCAGTAGTTACAGGGGCGGTGAAAAACTGTTTTTT. Its protein is CASSYRGGEKLFF.

The chain links TRBV5-4 to TRBJ2-5; 7 bases fit TRBD1. After removal of 4 bases from V and 5 bases from J, the junction contained 2 bases not matched to a gene. This CDR3 comprises 12 residues. The V gene's germline CDR1 is SGHNT and CDR2 YYREEE (reference sequence). In nucleotides, the CDR3 is TGTGCCAGCAGCCCGACAGGGGAGACCCAGTACTTC. As protein: CASSPTGETQYF.

The chain is built from TRBV7-9 and TRBJ1-2; a possible D gene is TRBD1 (5 bases). Germline CDR1 SEHNR, CDR2 FQNEAQ (reference sequence). This CDR3 spans 13 amino acids. V was trimmed by 4 bases and J by 2 bases, leaving 8 bases between them. The chain's CDR3 is CASSSGANYGYTF. CDR3 nucleotides: TGTGCCAGCAGCTCTGGGGCAAACTATGGCTACACCTTC.